This is a list of T cell receptor beta chains from one sample in a study of shared clonotypes between healthy human individuals. TCRdb keeps only in-frame clones here, not all; method: immunoSEQ multiplex PCR. This table has over 750,000 clones, around 96% appearing once. Input material: naive CD8+ T cells sorted from blood. These receptors originate from a man aged 25 to 45 in good health. CDR3s include the opening cysteine and the closing phenylalanine or tryptophan. Each record gives: J gene, V gene, D gene, clone size, CDR3 DNA, CDR3 protein. The D gene is left open where the match is weak. Only part of the rows carry a size: once, few, many, or a class if the clone is expanded.

>TRBJ2-7|TRBV25-1|TRBD2|.
TGTGCCAGCAGCGTAAGCGGGAACTCCTACGAGCAGTACTTC
CASSVSGNSYEQYF
>TRBJ1-1|TRBV28|.|once
TGTGCCAGCAGTGACCGACAGAACACTGAAGCTTTCTTT
CASSDRQNTEAFF
>TRBJ2-1|TRBV7-9|.|.
TGTGCCAGCAGCTCGCCTTGGAGCTCCTACAATGAGCAGTTCTTC
CASSSPWSSYNEQFF
>TRBJ2-7|TRBV11-2|.|.
TGTGCCAGCAGCATACCAGGTTTCGCCTACGAGCAGTACTTC
CASSIPGFAYEQYF
>TRBJ2-3|TRBV4-1|.|.
TGCGCCAGCAGCCAAGATCGGGCAGAGACACAAATAACAGATACGCAGTATTTT
CASSQDRAETQITDTQYF
>TRBJ2-1|TRBV7-9|TRBD2|.
TGTGCCAGCAGCTTATCAGGTAGCGGGAGCGACAATGAGCAGTTCTTC
CASSLSGSGSDNEQFF
>TRBJ2-7|TRBV7-9|.|.
TGTGCCAGCAGCTTAGGCGGGCCCTACGAGCAGTACTTC
CASSLGGPYEQYF
>TRBJ2-7|TRBV7-9|TRBD1|.
TGTGCCAGCAGCACAGGGGGCTACGAGCAGTACTTC
CASSTGGYEQYF
>TRBJ2-1|TRBV2|TRBD2|.
TGTGCCAGCAGAGAAACTAGCGGGAACTACAATGAGCAGTTCTTC
CASRETSGNYNEQFF
>TRBJ2-1|TRBV7-3|TRBD1|once
TGTGCCAGCAGCAAACAGGGGATCGATGAGCAGTTCTTC
CASSKQGIDEQFF
>TRBJ1-5|TRBV6-1|.|.
TGTGCCAGCAGGAGCGGTGGACAGCCCCAGCATTTT
CASRSGGQPQHF
>TRBJ2-7|TRBV14|.|.
TGTGCCAGCAGCCTGGACAGCTCTTCCTACGAGCAGTACTTC
CASSLDSSSYEQYF
>TRBJ2-1|TRBV27|.|.
TGTGCCAGCAGTATGACGAATTCCTACAATGAGCAGTTCTTC
CASSMTNSYNEQFF
>TRBJ2-7|TRBV28|.|.
TGTGCCAGCAGAGGTGGGGTACTGGACATTCGGGACGAGCAGTACTTC
CASRGGVLDIRDEQYF
>TRBJ2-2|TRBV27|TRBD1|.
TGTGCCAGCACCCCCGGCGGGACAGGGTTCACCGGGGAGCTGTTTTTT
CASTPGGTGFTGELFF
>TRBJ1-1|TRBV21-1|.|.
TGTGCCAGCAGCAGTCGGGGCAGATGGAACACTGAAGCTTTCTTT
CASSSRGRWNTEAFF
>TRBJ1-1|TRBV15|.|.
TGTGCCACCAGCAGCGGCCGGGGCAGGAACACTGAAGCTTTCTTT
CATSSGRGRNTEAFF
>TRBJ1-2|TRBV5-5|.|once
TGTGCCAGCAGCTTGTTGTGGGATTATGGCTACACCTTC
CASSLLWDYGYTF
>TRBJ2-7|TRBV10-3|.|once
TGTGCCACCTGTCGGATATCCAACCCTTGTGAGCAGTACTTC
CATCRISNPCEQYF
>TRBJ2-3|TRBV27|.|.
TGTGCCAGCAGTTTGGGGGCTCAGCGGACAGATACGCAGTATTTT
CASSLGAQRTDTQYF
>TRBJ1-2|TRBV13|.|.
TGTGCCAGCAGCTTGAGGACATCGGGATCCGGCGGCTACACCTTC
CASSLRTSGSGGYTF
>TRBJ2-7|TRBV9|TRBD1|.
TGTGCCAGCAGCGTAGCGGGACAGGGGCCCCCGTACGAGCAGTACTTC
CASSVAGQGPPYEQYF